Each of the 31 T cell receptor beta chains below was sequenced from the same sample in a study of blood T cells in healthy people across ages. Then a second PCR, running about 6 to 11 cycles, was carried out with a sample-barcoded 5' primer and a J-beta primer mix. One entry per CDR3 protein, called by TCRdb with MiXCR from the 5' RACE reads. The sample gives 710,000 or so distinct CDR3 sequences, 32% of which show up once; just over 15% is in the top ten. What was sequenced was blood. The receptors originated from a woman aged 80 or over in good health.

This clonotype has a handful of counts. J is TRBJ1-1 and V is TRBV3-1; D may be TRBD1 (5 bases). The V end was cut by 3 bases, the J end by 1 base, with 6 bases between. In germline, CDR1 is LGHDT, CDR2 YNNKEL (reference sequence). The CDR3 contains 13 residues. CDR3 region: CASSHGQNTEAFF. The DNA for the CDR3 is TGTGCCAGCAGCCATGGACAGAACACTGAAGCTTTCTTT. The full variable domain, with the rest looked up from reference TRBV3-1 and TRBJ1-1, is DTAVSQTPKYLVTQMGNDKSIKCEQNLGHDTMYWYKQDSKKFLKIMFSYNNKELIINETVPNRFSPKSPDKAHLNLHINSLELGDSAVYFCASSHGQNTEAFFGQGTRLTVV.

This clonotype was seen ten or more times. A much larger clone sits a single nucleotide away, making a read error possible. The chain joins TRBV5-1 to TRBJ1-2; TRBD1 aligns across 7 bases. The germline V gene has CDR1 SGHRS and CDR2 YFSETQ. The V segment lost 0 bases and the J segment 4 bases; nucleotides outside the gene matches: 6. The CDR3 totals 15 residues. The CDR3 reads CASSLGGGGSYGYTF. CDR3 DNA sequence: TGCGCCAGCAGCTTGGGCGGAGGGGGCAGCTATGGCTACACCTTC. The variable domain in full, completed from reference TRBV5-1 and TRBJ1-2, reads KAGVTQTPRYLIKTRGQQVTLSCSPISGHRSVSWYQQTPGQGLQFLFEYFSETQRNKGNFPGRFSGRQFSNSRSEMNVSTLELGDSALYLCASSLGGGGSYGYTFGSGTRLTVV.

CDR3 residues: CASSGTGVNQPQHF. CDR3 DNA sequence: TGTGCCAGCAGTGGGACAGGGGTTAATCAGCCCCAGCATTTT. The V and J genes are TRBV6-1 and TRBJ1-5; the match to TRBD1 covers 9 bases. Losses at the gene ends were 4 bases for V and 4 bases for J; bases not matched to a gene: 2. The germline V gene encodes CDR1 MNHNS and CDR2 SASEGT. This CDR3 region has 14 residues.

This clonotype was counted a few times. CDR3 sequence (DNA): TGTGCCAGCAGCTTGGAAAGATCTTGGGGAGACGAGCAGTACTTC. It codes for CASSLERSWGDEQYF. The chain combines TRBV5-4 with TRBJ2-7; D is possibly TRBD2 (5 bases). Germline V gene data show CDR1 as SGHNT and CDR2 as YYREEE (reference sequence). The germline V and J ends were trimmed by 0 bases and 5 bases, with 15 bases remaining between them. CDR3 length equals 15 residues.

As to this clonotype: The CDR3 does not close with the conserved phenylalanine or tryptophan, likely indicating a read error. The chain couples TRBV6-1 to TRBJ1-2; 10 nucleotides match TRBD1. Germline V gives CDR1 MNHNS, CDR2 SASEGT. CDR3 length: 14 amino acids. The V gene end was trimmed by 7 bases and the J gene end by 3 bases; junction bases not matched to a gene: 5. The CDR3, as DNA: TGTGCCAGCACCCGACAGGGGGCCGACTATGGCTACACCGTC. It yields the protein CASTRQGADYGYTV.

This clonotype was detected only once. The chain carries TRBV5-4 and TRBJ1-3; the D gene is possibly TRBD1 (5 bases). Germline assignment: CDR1 SGHNT and CDR2 YYREEE (reference sequence). The CDR3 consists of 14 residues. Deletions cut 3 bases from V and 2 bases from J, with 9 bases between. The CDR3 nucleotides are TGTGCCAGCAGCTCCGGGGGTACTGGAAACACCATATATTTT. Translation gives CASSSGGTGNTIYF. Filled out from reference TRBV5-4 and TRBJ1-3, the complete variable domain reads ETGVTQSPTHLIKTRGQQVTLRCSSQSGHNTVSWYQQALGQGPQFIFQYYREEENGRGNFPPRFSGLQFPNYSSELNVNALELDDSALYLCASSSGGTGNTIYFGEGSWLTVV.

This clonotype was observed at least ten times. This chain connects TRBV12-3 or TRBV12-4 to TRBJ1-1; D remains ambiguous. V was shortened by 7 bases and J by 7 bases, with 16 bases between the two germline ends. The CDR3 has 13 residues. The chain's CDR3 is CASNIGWGGEAFF. The CDR3 DNA is TGTGCCAGCAACATTGGGTGGGGAGGTGAAGCTTTCTTT.

This clonotype was detected only a few times. The chain joins TRBV11-3 to TRBJ2-3; 11 nucleotides agree with TRBD2. Per the germline V gene, CDR1 is SGHNT and CDR2 is YENEEA. The trim removed 5 bases at V and 0 bases at J, leaving 4 bases unmatched. The CDR3 is made up of 16 amino acids. The CDR3 sequence is CASSVGTSGSTDTQYF. Written as DNA, the CDR3 is TGTGCCAGCAGCGTTGGGACTAGCGGAAGCACAGATACGCAGTATTTT.

V usage is TRBV28 and J usage is TRBJ1-1; D call uncertain. Trimming stripped 6 bases from V and 0 bases from J, with 11 bases between. Germline CDR1 and CDR2: MDHEN and SYDVKM. The CDR3 sequence is 14 residues long. The CDR3 here is CASSTAAMNTEAFF. The CDR3 nucleotides read TGTGCCAGCAGCACGGCGGCTATGAACACTGAAGCTTTCTTT.

There are a few counts of this clonotype. This chain joins TRBV20-1 and TRBJ2-1; D is perhaps TRBD1 or TRBD2 (6 bases each). The CDR3 is made up of 11 amino acids. In germline, CDR1 is DFQATT, CDR2 SNEGSKA (reference sequence). The germline V and J ends were trimmed by 3 bases and 10 bases, with 10 bases remaining between them. CDR3 region: CSASGGPEQFF. The CDR3 nucleotides are TGCAGTGCTAGTGGGGGGCCCGAGCAGTTCTTC.

The V call is TRBV3-1, the J call TRBJ1-1; D unresolved. CDR1 is LGHDT and CDR2 is YNNKEL in the germline V gene (reference sequence). The CDR3 length is 16 residues. The germline V and J ends were trimmed by 2 bases and 4 bases, with 17 bases remaining between them. The chain's CDR3 is CASSQSLQVKGTEAFF. The CDR3 coding sequence is TGTGCCAGCAGCCAATCTCTACAAGTAAAGGGCACTGAAGCTTTCTTT.

This clonotype was seen a single time. The rearrangement uses TRBV6-2 or TRBV6-3 and TRBJ2-1, with TRBD2 as a possible D gene (6 bases). From germline, CDR1 is MNHEY and CDR2 SVGEGT. This CDR3 spans 13 amino acids. The ends were cut back, 6 bases at V and 13 bases at J, with 19 bases in the middle. CDR3 bases: TGTGCCAGCAGGACGACTAGAGGGGAGACCCAGTTCTTC. Protein: CASRTTRGETQFF.

This clonotype was seen a handful of times. This could be a read error, since a much larger clone is one nucleotide away. V gene TRBV12-3 or TRBV12-4 combines with J gene TRBJ2-6, with 12 positions matching TRBD1. The CDR3 runs 18 residues. The CDR3 loop is CASQDGGQGASGANVPTF. CDR3 coding DNA: TGTGCCAGCCAAGACGGGGGACAGGGGGCTTCAGGGGCCAACGTCCCGACTTTC.

Remarks on this clonotype: A much larger clonotype is one base distant, so this may be a read error. V usage is TRBV5-1 and J usage is TRBJ2-7, with 8 bases identical to TRBD2. Germline trimming cut 4 bases from V and 7 bases from J; bases unmatched to any gene: 19. Germline V gives CDR1 SGHRS, CDR2 YFSETQ. The CDR3 has 17 residues. The CDR3, as DNA: TGCGCCAGCAGCGCAGGGTCCAGCGGGGGCGCCTACAATGAGCAGTACTTC. This sequence encodes CASSAGSSGGAYNEQYF.

This clonotype was seen only a few times. V gene TRBV20-1 combines with J gene TRBJ2-2, with D unclear. The CDR3 has 12 residues. V lost 3 bases and J lost 3, with 5 bases in between. Germline assignment: CDR1 DFQATT and CDR2 SNEGSKA (reference sequence). DNA of the CDR3: TGCAGTGCTAGTATTTACACCGGGGAGCTGTTTTTT. Protein product: CSASIYTGELFF.

The table lists this clonotype with many counts. V usage is TRBV6-5 and J usage is TRBJ2-3; TRBD1 aligns across 8 bases. With V trimmed by 2 bases and J by 5 bases, 6 bases remained unmatched. The CDR3 has 15 amino acids. Germline CDR1 and CDR2: MNHEY and SVGAGI. CDR3 region: CASSYGQGAVDTQYF. The CDR3 nucleotides read TGTGCCAGCAGTTACGGGCAGGGGGCTGTAGATACGCAGTATTTT.

This clonotype appeared many times. J is TRBJ2-7 and V is TRBV6-6; the D call may be TRBD1 or TRBD2 (5 bases each). The germline V gene encodes CDR1 MNHNY and CDR2 SVGAGI (reference sequence). V lost 6 bases and J lost 2, with 17 bases in between. The CDR3 is 15 residues long. The CDR3, as DNA: TGTGCCAGCAGGGAGGACACTGTAATCGCCTACGAGCAGTACTTC. It yields the protein CASREDTVIAYEQYF.

With regard to this clonotype: At one end the junction does not follow the germline gene, possibly because of a read error. The V and J genes are TRBV18 and TRBJ2-3; D call uncertain. Germline-derived CDR1 and CDR2 are KGHSH and LQKENI. The CDR3 is 13 amino acids. The CDR3 nucleotides are TGTGCCAGCCAAGACGGGCGCACAGATGCGCAGTATTTT. This encodes CASQDGRTDAQYF.

This clonotype was seen only a few times. A much larger clone sits a single nucleotide away, making a read error possible. This chain connects TRBV2 to TRBJ1-2; 7 nucleotides line up with TRBD1. Germline values: CDR1 SNHLY, CDR2 FYNNEI. CDR3 length: 13 amino acids. The CDR3 sequence is CANSSRQGDGYTF. CDR3 nucleotide sequence: TGTGCCAACAGTTCTCGACAGGGTGATGGCTACACCTTC.

In its sample, this clonotype was seen many times. The gene calls are TRBV29-1 and TRBJ1-2; 7 bases are shared with TRBD1. Germline CDR1 reads SQVTM; CDR2 reads ANQGSEA. The V segment lost 6 bases and the J segment 6 bases; nucleotides outside the gene matches: 4. The length of the CDR3 is 11 residues. The CDR3 protein is CSVEQGNGYTF. For the CDR3, the DNA is TGCAGCGTGGAACAGGGGAATGGCTACACCTTC. The whole variable domain, filled in from reference TRBV29-1 and TRBJ1-2, reads SAVISQKPSRDICQRGTSLTIQCQVDSQVTMMFWYRQQPGQSLTLIATANQGSEATYESGFVIDKFPISRPNLTFSTLTVSNMSPEDSSIYLCSVEQGNGYTFGSGTRLTVV.

This clonotype showed up many times. This chain connects TRBV20-1 to TRBJ2-5; possibly TRBD1 for D (6 bases). Trimming stripped 5 bases from V and 5 bases from J, with 18 bases between. There are 14 residues in the CDR3. The V gene's germline CDR1 is DFQATT and CDR2 SNEGSKA (reference sequence). In DNA, the CDR3 is TGCAGTGCTGAGGGGATCTCAGGGGATGAGACCCAGTACTTC. Translated, it gives CSAEGISGDETQYF.

Of note for this clonotype: A much bigger clone sits one base away, suggesting this may be a read error. J is TRBJ1-2 and V is TRBV5-1; a possible D gene is TRBD1 (5 bases). The ends were cut back, 4 bases at V and 2 bases at J, with 21 bases in the middle. In germline, CDR1 is SGHRS, CDR2 YFSETQ. The CDR3 runs 17 residues. The CDR3 coding sequence is TGCGCCAGCAGCACGCACCCCGGGGGTCGAGGGAACTATGGCTACACCTTC. It codes for CASSTHPGGRGNYGYTF.

This clonotype was seen at least ten times. The rearrangement uses TRBV6-1 and TRBJ2-3; TRBD1 agrees at 7 bases. The CDR3 is 13 amino acids. Germline V gene sequence: CDR1 MNHNS, CDR2 SASEGT. V lost 7 bases to trimming and J lost 4 bases; unmatched junction nucleotides: 5. The CDR3 bases are TGTGCCAGCACCCTCGACAGGGCAGATACGCAGTATTTT. The encoded protein is CASTLDRADTQYF.

Comment on this clonotype: Just one base apart from a much larger clone, this may be a read error. This chain uses TRBV28 with TRBJ2-6; D gene ambiguous. Germline V gene sequence: CDR1 MDHEN, CDR2 SYDVKM. The CDR3 consists of 15 residues. CDR3 amino acids: CVSTLGKAGANVLTF. The CDR3 nucleotides are TGTGTCAGCACCCTAGGAAAAGCTGGGGCCAACGTCCTGACTTTC.

V and J are TRBV4-2 and TRBJ2-4; 8 nucleotides line up with TRBD1. The CDR3 is 17 residues long. Germline assignment: CDR1 LGHNA and CDR2 YNFKEQ. Unmatched junction bases numbered 7, after V lost 3 bases and J lost 0 bases. CDR3 in amino acids: CASSHPGQGLAKNIQYF. CDR3 DNA: TGTGCCAGCAGCCACCCCGGACAGGGATTAGCCAAAAACATTCAGTACTTC.

A note on this clonotype: This could be a read error, since a much larger clone is one nucleotide away. The J gene is TRBJ2-7, the V gene TRBV7-2, with D perhaps being TRBD1 or TRBD2 (6 bases each). Germline V lookup: CDR1 SGHTA, CDR2 FQGNSA. The CDR3 loop spans 14 amino acids. In nucleotides, the CDR3 is TGTGCCAGCAACTTAGGAGAGGGGGGAACGGCCCAGTACTTC. The encoded protein is CASNLGEGGTAQYF.

The V call is TRBV5-1, the J call TRBJ2-7; D might be TRBD1 or TRBD2, each matching 5 bases. Trimming took off 4 bases at V and 6 bases at J, with 17 bases between the two ends. Per germline, CDR1 SGHRS and CDR2 YFSETQ. The CDR3 is made up of 14 amino acids. The CDR3 DNA reads as TGCGCCAGCAGCCGGGAACCTACAGGTGTCGAGCAGTACTTC. Translated, it gives CASSREPTGVEQYF.

Details on this clonotype: This CDR3 fails to terminate in the conserved phenylalanine or tryptophan, so it likely reflects a read error. The V and J genes are TRBV7-3 and TRBJ2-1; tentative D call: TRBD2 (6 bases). The CDR3 loop spans 15 amino acids. Trimming stripped 5 bases from V and 1 base from J, with 12 bases between. Looked up from germline, CDR1 is SGHTA and CDR2 is FQGTGA. CDR3 region: CASSLGRGSYNEQFL. Written as DNA, the CDR3 is TGTGCCAGCAGCCTCGGACGGGGGTCCTACAATGAGCAGTTCTTG.

This clonotype was observed many times. This chain connects TRBV4-3 to TRBJ1-2; D gene unclear. The CDR3 totals 15 residues. Germline CDR1 is LGHNA and CDR2 is YSLEER. The germline V and J ends were trimmed by 4 bases and 4 bases, with 16 bases remaining between them. CDR3: CASSLSARAAYGYTF. DNA of the CDR3: TGCGCCAGCAGCCTTTCGGCCAGAGCGGCCTATGGCTACACCTTC.

This clonotype was found many times. This sequence joins TRBV6-5 and TRBJ1-2, with D possibly matching TRBD1 (5 bases). Trimming stripped 6 bases from V and 0 bases from J, with 11 bases between. The germline gives CDR1 MNHEY, CDR2 SVGAGI. There are 14 residues in the CDR3. The CDR3 reads CASRGWGTNYGYTF. The CDR3 nucleotides read TGTGCCAGCAGGGGGTGGGGGACTAACTATGGCTACACCTTC.

This clonotype came up many times. V and J are TRBV27 and TRBJ2-7; D is uncertain. V was cut by 3 bases and J by 3 bases, with 15 bases left in between. Germline V CDR1 and CDR2: MNHEY, SMNVEV (reference sequence). CDR3 size: 15 residues. The CDR3 DNA follows: TGTGCCAGCAGTTTTCAGTTGAGCAGCAACTACGAGCAGTACTTC. Encoded protein: CASSFQLSSNYEQYF.